This T cell receptor beta chain was profiled in a study of cytomegalovirus exposure and HLA in healthy donors. Study outcomes and limitations: Among the sequence variants, a highly shared cluster was likely an artifact of sequencing. With later analysis, a missense DCLRE1C variant became linked to TCR beta V- and J-gene trimming.

The PCR used 60 Vbeta and 13 Jbeta primers. Profiled with immunoSEQ multiplex PCR; TCRdb holds only in-frame clones, not every one. The specimen's table records around 130,000 clones. CDR1 is SGHVS and CDR2 is FQNEAQ in the germline V gene. CDR3 length: 16 residues. V was cut by 5 bases and J by 1 base, with 15 bases left in between. Comments on this clone: No antigen is known for it.

The sample taken for sequencing was PBMCs. The rearrangement joins TRBV7-8 to TRBJ1-5; tentatively, D is TRBD1 (5 bases). The sequence derives from a woman aged 40 to 50 in good health and CMV-seronegative. The CDR3 protein is CASSRGGSGSNQPQHF. For the CDR3, the DNA is TGTGCCAGCAGCCGCGGGGGGTCGGGGAGCAATCAGCCCCAGCATTTT. The variable domain in full, completed from reference TRBV7-8 and TRBJ1-5, reads GAGVSQSPRYKVAKRGQDVALRCDPISGHVSLFWYQQALGQGPEFLTYFQNEAQLDKSGLPSDRFFAERPEGSVSTLKIQRTQQEDSAVYLCASSRGGSGSNQPQHFGDGTRLSIL.